Following are 10 T cell receptor beta chains from one sample sequenced in a study of blood T cell repertoires in COVID-19 (dated by TCRdb to about 2020). Library creation used the immunoSEQ multiplex PCR assay. As stored in TCRdb, this immuneACCESS dataset retains in-frame rearrangements with V and J assigned. A fraction of the clones does not appear; measured against another copy, unresolved V genes explain less than half of the discrepancy, and the remainder lacks a known reason. Recorded for this sample are around 200,000 clones; around 82% of them occurred a single time. The ten most abundant clones make up 2% to 3% of the sample. Sequencing used peripheral blood. All receptors come from a woman in her 40s with active or convalescent COVID-19.

This CDR3 is CASSTSRGGNYGYTF. The CDR3 nucleotides read TGTGCCAGTAGTACCTCCCGGGGGGGTAACTATGGCTACACCTTC. The rearrangement uses TRBV19 and TRBJ1-2; perhaps TRBD1 as D (5 bases). Germline V gives CDR1 LNHDA, CDR2 SQIVND (reference sequence). There are 15 residues in the CDR3. Between the trimmed V and J ends, which lost 4 bases and 1 base, there was a span of 13 bases.

The V gene is TRBV27, the J gene TRBJ1-5, with a possible D match to TRBD1 (5 bases). Between the trimmed V and J ends, which lost 0 bases and 5 bases, there was a span of 14 bases. CDR3 length equals 16 residues. Germline CDR1 and CDR2: MNHEY and SMNVEV (reference sequence). CDR3 sequence reads: CASSLSSARAHQPQHF. The CDR3 DNA is TGTGCCAGCAGTTTATCGTCCGCCAGGGCTCATCAGCCCCAGCATTTT.

The chain carries TRBV19 and TRBJ2-7; no clear D gene. Per the germline V gene, CDR1 is LNHDA and CDR2 is SQIVND (reference sequence). There are 15 residues in the CDR3. The ends were cut back, 0 bases at V and 1 base at J, with 10 bases in the middle. CDR3 protein: CASSIDRGASYEQYF. CDR3 sequence (DNA): TGTGCCAGTAGTATAGATCGCGGAGCGTCCTACGAGCAGTACTTC.

The chain links TRBV30 to TRBJ1-1; D gene uncertain. The CDR3 has 15 residues. Between the trimmed V and J ends, which lost 0 bases and 5 bases, there was a span of 16 bases. Germline CDR1 is GTSNPN and CDR2 is SVGIG (reference sequence). The CDR3 is CAWSVRTGSGTEAFF. The CDR3 DNA sequence: TGTGCCTGGAGTGTACGGACTGGGAGCGGGACTGAAGCTTTCTTT.

V is TRBV28 and J is TRBJ1-3; possible D gene TRBD1, 6 bases. V dropped 9 bases and J dropped 4 bases, with 10 bases sitting between them. CDR1 is MDHEN and CDR2 is SYDVKM in the germline V gene. CDR3 size: 12 residues. In DNA, the CDR3 is TGTGCCAGTGGGACAACCGGAAACACCATATATTTT. This translates into CASGTTGNTIYF.

V usage is TRBV4-2 and J usage is TRBJ2-2; weak D call: TRBD1 (6 bases). Trimming cost V 6 bases and J 2 bases, with 13 bases left between them. Germline V gene sequence: CDR1 LGHNA, CDR2 YNFKEQ. This CDR3 has 15 residues. The CDR3 sequence: CASSPGHLNTGELFF. As DNA, the CDR3 is TGTGCCAGCAGTCCGGGACATTTAAACACCGGGGAGCTGTTTTTT.

The rearrangement links TRBV5-1 to TRBJ2-3; TRBD2 aligns across 10 bases. V was clipped by 3 bases and J by 3 bases; unmatched bases: 10. Germline CDR1 SGHRS, CDR2 YFSETQ. The CDR3 spans 17 residues. CDR3 amino acids: CASSSGGTGLATDTQYF. CDR3 in DNA: TGCGCCAGCAGCTCTGGGGGAACGGGACTAGCGACAGATACGCAGTATTTT.

V is TRBV5-1 and J is TRBJ1-1, with 7 nucleotides matching TRBD1. In germline, CDR1 is SGHRS, CDR2 YFSETQ. With 4 bases clipped from V and 4 bases from J, the junction kept 7 bases outside the gene matches. This CDR3 is built from 14 residues. CDR3 amino acids: CASSGKTGTTEAFF. The CDR3 nucleotides read TGCGCCAGCAGCGGGAAGACAGGGACCACTGAAGCTTTCTTT.

The chain couples TRBV15 to TRBJ1-5; a possible D gene is TRBD1 (6 bases). The ends were cut back, 6 bases at V and 0 bases at J, with 21 bases in the middle. Germline V gene sequence: CDR1 LNHNV, CDR2 YYDKDF (reference sequence). The CDR3 contains 18 residues. CDR3 residues: CATRGRQGKPLSNQPQHF. The CDR3 DNA reads TGTGCCACCAGGGGCCGTCAGGGGAAACCTCTTAGCAATCAGCCCCAGCATTTT.

The chain joins TRBV10-3 to TRBJ2-3, with 8 bases matching TRBD1. Germline assignment: CDR1 ENHRY and CDR2 SYGVKD. V gave up 6 bases and J gave up 3 bases; unmatched junction bases: 5. CDR3 size: 14 residues. This CDR3 is CAIRGNRGTDTQYF. CDR3 DNA: TGTGCCATCAGGGGAAACAGGGGGACAGATACGCAGTATTTT.